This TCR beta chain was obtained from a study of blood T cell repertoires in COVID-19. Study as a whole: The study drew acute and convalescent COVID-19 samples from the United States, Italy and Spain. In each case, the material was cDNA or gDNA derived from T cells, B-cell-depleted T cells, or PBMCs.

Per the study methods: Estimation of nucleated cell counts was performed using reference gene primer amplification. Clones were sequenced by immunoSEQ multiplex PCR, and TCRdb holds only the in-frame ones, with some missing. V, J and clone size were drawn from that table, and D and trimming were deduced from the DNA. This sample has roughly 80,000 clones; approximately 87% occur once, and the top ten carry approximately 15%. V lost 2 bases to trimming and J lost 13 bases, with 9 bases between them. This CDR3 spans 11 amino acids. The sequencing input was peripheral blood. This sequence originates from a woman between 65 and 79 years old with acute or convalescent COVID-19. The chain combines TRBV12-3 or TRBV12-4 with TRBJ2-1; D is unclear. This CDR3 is CASSLFQNQFF. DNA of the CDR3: TGTGCCAGCAGTTTATTCCAGAACCAGTTCTTC.